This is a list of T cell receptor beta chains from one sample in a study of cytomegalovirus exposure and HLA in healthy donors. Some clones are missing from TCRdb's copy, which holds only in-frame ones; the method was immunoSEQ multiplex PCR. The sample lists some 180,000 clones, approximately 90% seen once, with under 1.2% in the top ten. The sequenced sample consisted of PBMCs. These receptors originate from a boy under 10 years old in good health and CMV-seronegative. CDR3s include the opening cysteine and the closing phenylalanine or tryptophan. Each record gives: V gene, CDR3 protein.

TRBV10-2,CASGYRDTEAFF
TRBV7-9,CASSGRWAGGPGGELFF
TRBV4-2,CASSQETSPRTDTQYF
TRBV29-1,CSVLTGGSDEQYF
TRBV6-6,CATRAGAYEQYF
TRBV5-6,CASSLEVLAGYNEQFF
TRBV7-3,CASSLIEDRGHKNEKLFF
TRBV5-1,CASSAEADPANTGELFF
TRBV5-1,CASSFSGGSGELFF
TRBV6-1,CASSEQGSHTEAFF
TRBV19,CASSRGLTIYEQYF
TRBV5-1,CASTGQNTGELFF
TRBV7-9,CASSSRTSRDTEAFF
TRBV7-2,CASSPGAMNTEALF
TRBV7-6,CASSLGTVYEQYF
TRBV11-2,CASSLADRGGEQYF
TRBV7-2,CASRVGQGGMYEQYF
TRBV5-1,CASSWDGGGREAFF
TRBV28,CAGGHPNYGYTF
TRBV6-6,CASSIAGGTPYEQYF
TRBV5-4,CASSLPGLDTDTQYF
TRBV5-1,CASSLYRGDTGELFF
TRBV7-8,CASRQRGQDTEAFF
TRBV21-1,CASTGVLTDTQYF
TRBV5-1,CASSLKAVLAGGETQYF
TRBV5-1,CASSSGPGQGGTEAFF
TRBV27,CASSRSSGLSSGANVLTF